This T cell receptor (beta chain) derives from a study of shared clonotypes between healthy human individuals. For this clone: Its cognate antigen is unknown.

Between the trimmed V and J ends, which lost 8 bases and 6 bases, there was a span of 20 bases. Germline V gene sequence: CDR1 MNHNS, CDR2 SASEGT. This CDR3 comprises 15 residues. The genomic DNA of each subset was split evenly across several immunoSEQ plates. Here immunoSEQ multiplex PCR was the method, and the copy in TCRdb shows in-frame clones only, minus some. The sample carries 2 million to 2.5 million clones, nearly 97% recorded once. Study observations and caveats: The sampled material consisted only of blood, and tissue repertoires are likely to differ.

V gene TRBV6-1 combines with J gene TRBJ2-1, with D tentatively TRBD1 (6 bases). The sequence was collected from a young man in good health. Sequencing used naive CD4+ T cells sorted from blood. Indicated subset: CD45RA+ positively selected. The CDR3 bases are TGTGCCAGCTTAAGAGGACAAGGGGGAAGCAATGAGCAGTTCTTC. It specifies CASLRGQGGSNEQFF.